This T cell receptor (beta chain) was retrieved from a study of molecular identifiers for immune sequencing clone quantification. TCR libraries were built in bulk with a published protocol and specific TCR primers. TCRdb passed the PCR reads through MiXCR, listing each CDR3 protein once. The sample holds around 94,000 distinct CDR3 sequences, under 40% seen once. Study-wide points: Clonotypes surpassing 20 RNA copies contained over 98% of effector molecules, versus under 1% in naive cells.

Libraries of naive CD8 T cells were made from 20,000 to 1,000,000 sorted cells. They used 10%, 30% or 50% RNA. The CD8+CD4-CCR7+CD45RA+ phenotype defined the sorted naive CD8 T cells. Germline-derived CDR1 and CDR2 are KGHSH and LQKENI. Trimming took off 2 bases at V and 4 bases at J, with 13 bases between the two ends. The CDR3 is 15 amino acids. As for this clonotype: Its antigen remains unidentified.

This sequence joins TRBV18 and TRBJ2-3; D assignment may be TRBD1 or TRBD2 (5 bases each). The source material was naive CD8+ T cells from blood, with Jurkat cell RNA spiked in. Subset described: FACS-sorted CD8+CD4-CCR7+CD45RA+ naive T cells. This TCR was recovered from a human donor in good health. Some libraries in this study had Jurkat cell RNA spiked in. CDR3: CASSPTGWESDTQYF. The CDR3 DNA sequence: TGTGCCAGCTCACCAACAGGATGGGAGTCAGATACGCAGTATTTT.